This TCR beta chain emerged from a study of cytomegalovirus exposure and HLA in healthy donors. This CDR3 is 17 amino acids long. Germline V gene lookup returns CDR1 SGDLS and CDR2 YYNGEE. V was pared by 4 bases and J by 3 bases, with 23 bases between. Researchers ran the PCR with 60 Vbeta and 13 Jbeta primers. Assay: immunoSEQ multiplex PCR; the TCRdb copy retains only in-frame clones and omits some. This sample contains approximately 120,000 clones. What was sequenced was PBMCs. This sequence was found in a man younger than 35 in good health and CMV-seronegative. This chain joins TRBV9 and TRBJ2-7; TRBD1 might be the D (5 bases). CDR3 loop: CASSPRQGSHGDYEQYF. Here the CDR3 DNA reads TGTGCCAGCAGCCCCCGGCAGGGATCTCATGGGGACTACGAGCAGTACTTC. The complete variable domain, with remaining parts taken from reference TRBV9 and TRBJ2-7, reads DSGVTQTPKHLITATGQRVTLRCSPRSGDLSVYWYQQSLDQGLQFLIQYYNGEERAKGNILERFSAQQFPDLHSELNLSSLELGDSALYFCASSPRQGSHGDYEQYFGPGTRLTVT.